This passage covers 12 T cell receptor beta chains from one sample sequenced in a study of early T cells in non-severe SARS-CoV-2 infection. TCRdb re-called the 5' RACE reads with MiXCR, one entry per CDR3 protein. The data hold tens of thousands of distinct CDR3 sequences, with 6.3% observed a single time. Material: whole blood. The receptors come from an adult who was a healthcare worker with PCR-confirmed SARS-CoV-2 infection or an uninfected control (not recorded which).

V usage is TRBV7-9 and J usage is TRBJ2-1, with D maybe TRBD1 (6 bases). V was clipped by 5 bases and J by 4 bases, with 21 bases between them. CDR3 size: 17 residues. CDR1 and CDR2 (germline): SEHNR, FQNEAQ (reference sequence). The CDR3 reads CASSPRTERKNYNEQFF. The CDR3 DNA follows: TGTGCCAGCAGCCCACGGACAGAAAGGAAAAATTACAATGAGCAGTTCTTC.

The chain employs TRBV2 and TRBJ2-3; 9 bases align to TRBD2. The ends lost 0 bases at V and 2 bases at J; junction bases unmatched: 6. The CDR3 has 17 residues. Per the germline V gene, CDR1 is SNHLY and CDR2 is FYNNEI. The DNA for the CDR3 is TGTGCCAGCAGTGAAGCGCAGGGCGGGAGGGCCACAGATACGCAGTATTTT. This sequence encodes CASSEAQGGRATDTQYF.

This clonotype was observed a handful of times. This chain links TRBV7-8 with TRBJ1-5; 10 nucleotides align to TRBD1. Germline assignment: CDR1 SGHVS and CDR2 FQNEAQ. Losses at the gene ends were 7 bases for V and 0 bases for J; bases not matched to a gene: 12. There are 18 residues in the CDR3. CDR3 sequence (DNA): TGTGCCAGCAAGGCCGGGACAGGGGCCCCCAATAGCAATCAGCCCCAGCATTTT. Its protein product is CASKAGTGAPNSNQPQHF.

This clonotype was counted at least ten times. The chain is built from TRBV2 and TRBJ2-7; 8 bases fit TRBD1. Germline V lookup: CDR1 SNHLY, CDR2 FYNNEI. CDR3 length: 13 residues. Trimming at V came to 7 bases and at J to 4 bases, leaving 6 bases not matched to a gene. CDR3 loop: CASKQGVLYEQYF. The CDR3 DNA follows: TGTGCCAGCAAACAGGGGGTATTATACGAGCAGTACTTC.

This clonotype showed up many times. The chain is built from TRBV7-3 and TRBJ1-4, with TRBD1 identical over 7 bases. CDR1 is SGHTA and CDR2 is FQGTGA in the germline V gene. The V segment lost 5 bases and the J segment 2 bases; nucleotides outside the gene matches: 5. The CDR3 totals 15 residues. CDR3 residues: CASSAQGGTNEKLFF. CDR3 coding DNA: TGTGCCAGCAGCGCCCAGGGGGGGACTAATGAAAAACTGTTTTTT. Drawing the rest from reference TRBV7-3 and TRBJ1-4, the complete variable domain is GAGVSQTPSNKVTEKGKYVELRCDPISGHTALYWYRQSLGQGPEFLIYFQGTGAADDSGLPNDRFFAVRPEGSVSTLKIQRTERGDSAVYLCASSAQGGTNEKLFFGSGTQLSVL.

This clonotype was detected many times. The chain employs TRBV28 and TRBJ1-1, with TRBD1 as a possible D gene (6 bases). Per the germline V gene, CDR1 is MDHEN and CDR2 is SYDVKM. This CDR3 has 15 residues. Trimming stripped 2 bases from V and 1 base from J, with 11 bases between. CDR3 sequence reads: CASSLTLGGNTEAFF. DNA of the CDR3: TGTGCCAGCAGTTTAACACTAGGGGGGAACACTGAAGCTTTCTTT.

This clonotype was detected many times. The chain carries TRBV9 and TRBJ2-1, with TRBD2 matching over 9 bases. This CDR3 comprises 15 residues. Germline V gives CDR1 SGDLS, CDR2 YYNGEE. V shed 5 bases and J 7 bases; nucleotides not matched to a gene: 10. The CDR3: CASSDSGRRENEQFF. CDR3 DNA sequence: TGTGCCAGCAGTGATAGCGGGAGAAGGGAAAATGAGCAGTTCTTC.

This clonotype was counted ten times or more. The J gene is TRBJ2-3, the V gene TRBV6-1; 7 nucleotides match TRBD2. Germline V gives CDR1 MNHNS, CDR2 SASEGT. The CDR3 sequence is 11 residues long. V was pared by 4 bases and J by 14 bases, with 6 bases of the junction left unmatched. The CDR3 sequence: CASSGGRGRYF. As DNA, the CDR3 is TGTGCCAGCAGTGGTGGGAGGGGTCGGTATTTT.

This clonotype was seen only a few times. The J gene is TRBJ2-2, the V gene TRBV7-9, with a tentative D call TRBD2 (6 bases). CDR3 length: 15 amino acids. The V end lost 5 bases, the J end lost 6 bases, and 16 bases lay between the germline ends. CDR1 SEHNR and CDR2 FQNEAQ come from the germline V gene (reference sequence). This CDR3 is CASSRARDSAGELFF. CDR3 nucleotides: TGTGCCAGCAGCCGGGCGCGGGATTCGGCCGGGGAGCTGTTTTTT.

In this sample, this clonotype turned up once. V gene TRBV7-2 combines with J gene TRBJ1-2, with 7 bases that match TRBD1. The CDR3 sequence is 16 residues long. The germline CDR1 and CDR2 sequences are SGHTA and FQGNSA. V lost 2 bases, J lost 6 bases, and 12 bases stayed unmatched. Written as DNA, the CDR3 is TGTGCCAGCAGCTTATTTTCGACAGGGACTTTAGATGGCTACACCTTC. It encodes CASSLFSTGTLDGYTF.

This clonotype was seen many times. The chain employs TRBV20-1 and TRBJ2-7, with 7 bases lining up with TRBD1. The CDR3 is 13 residues long. V shed 5 bases, J shed 3 bases, and the junction held 7 bases outside the gene matches. Germline-derived CDR1 and CDR2 are DFQATT and SNEGSKA (reference sequence). CDR3 DNA: TGCAGTGCTCCACCAGGGGGTCGCTACGAGCAGTACTTC. Encoded protein: CSAPPGGRYEQYF.

The table lists this clonotype with a few counts. A junction end diverges from the germline sequence, so it may reflect a read error. The chain is built from TRBV20-1 and TRBJ2-7; TRBD2 matches 13 bases. Germline loops: CDR1 DFQATT, CDR2 SNEGSKA (reference sequence). The CDR3 runs to 14 residues. CDR3 nucleotides: TGCAGCGCTAGCGGGACTAGCGGGGTTGTCGAGCAGTACTTC. Translated: CSASGTSGVVEQYF.